This entry concerns a single T cell receptor (beta chain). This entry belongs to a study of blood T cell repertoires in COVID-19. The wider study: Samples taken during acute and convalescent COVID-19 were collected in the United States, Italy and Spain. The cDNA or gDNA used as material had been derived from T cells, B-cell-depleted T cells, or PBMCs.

Germline CDR1 SGHTA, CDR2 FQGNSA. The CDR3 is made up of 15 amino acids. V was pared by 5 bases and J by 3 bases, with 8 bases of the junction left unmatched. Authors' processing steps: Reference gene primer amplification gave estimated nucleated cell counts. Profiled with immunoSEQ multiplex PCR; TCRdb holds only in-frame clones, not every one. That table gives V, J and clone size, and the DNA gave D and trimming. The profile shows some 300,000 clones, approximately 89% of them singletons. This clonotype was sampled from a woman aged 25-40 years who had recovered from COVID-19. What was sequenced was peripheral blood. The rearrangement links TRBV7-2 to TRBJ2-3; 7 nucleotides agree with TRBD2. The CDR3 loop reads CASSPDTGGTDTQYF. The DNA of the CDR3 is TGTGCCAGCAGCCCCGACACCGGGGGGACAGATACGCAGTATTTT.